Reported below is one T cell receptor beta chain. No antigen is known for it. Base qualities are not at hand, and no much larger clone is one base apart. This sample was included in a study of blood T cell repertoires in COVID-19 (dated by TCRdb to 2020 to 2021). As for the study more broadly: Samples from collaborators originated in the United States, Italy and Spain and spanned both the acute and convalescent phases of COVID-19. The material from the prospective study consisted of cDNA or gDNA derived from T cells, B-cell-depleted T cells, or PBMCs. Subjects who had been exposed to COVID-19, were actively infected with it, or had recovered from it provided the deeply sampled blood TCRbeta repertoires that made up the dataset. A freely available public database, intended as a resource for researchers studying the immune response to SARS-CoV-2, is where the repertoires were released. Samples came from the ongoing ImmuneRACE study (first 160 participants) plus 1,254 subjects from 6 global collaborators. Sample metadata almost always included a de-identified subject ID, COVID-19 status, age in years and sex. HLA class I and class II types, where available, came from metadata supplied by the sample provider rather than from assay-based typing.

The immunoSEQ Assay, a bias-controlled multiplex PCR, was used to amplify TCRbeta CDR3 regions from genomic DNA. In the source study's methods: Nucleated cell counts per sample were estimated from amplification of reference gene primers within the assay. Sequence reads were collapsed and filtered to measure the absolute abundance of every unique TCRbeta CDR3 rearrangement. For each sample, productive Simpson clonality was calculated by taking the square root of Simpson's diversity index across productive rearrangements. Imported from immuneACCESS, the table was reduced by TCRdb to in-frame sequences with V and J called. These copies leave out some clones; in studies compared against another copy, an unresolved V gene accounts for under half, and the cause of the remainder is not known. The DNA gave D and trimming, while V, J and clone size come from that table. In all, the sample holds about 73,000 clones, and 80% to 90% of those were seen once. The top ten clones comprise over 4.5% of the sample.

Collaborating institutions collected whole blood in K2EDTA tubes following their own protocols. Collaborator samples were shipped for TCRbeta analysis as frozen whole blood, isolated PBMCs, or DNA extracted from either sample type. Taken from cysteine to phenylalanine, the CDR3 has 14 residues. Solely the CDR3 DNA is kept, with 42 bases framed from the first base. At the junction V is shortened by 6 bases and J by 6 bases, with 16 bases in between. CDR1 is given as MNHNY and CDR2 as SVGAGI, both from the germline V gene (reference sequence). Study-level results and caveats: Clinical and demographic metadata were provided uncurated, with the amount varying by source and participant.

The sample was peripheral blood. The receptor chain draws on TRBV6-6 and TRBJ2-3; the D gene is possibly TRBD1, with 5 bases matching. The sequence was obtained from a man aged 50-60 years with active COVID-19. The DNA is TGTGCCAGCAGGCGGCAGGGCATTAGGGATACGCAGTATTTT. Its protein is CASRRQGIRDTQYF.